A selection of T cell receptor beta chains follows, all from one sample in a study of T cell repertoires in cytomegalovirus infection. TCRdb independently ran MiXCR on the reads; one entry per CDR3 protein. This table has approximately 1,000,000 distinct CDR3 sequences, 25% to 40% appearing once. These receptors' targets are unknown. Material: cultured CD8+ T cells from PBMCs, obtained from culture after CMV antigen stimulation. All receptors come from a human donor in good health (CMV status not recorded). Some clones in this sample may be carry-over from other donors' samples. The CDR3 runs from the conserved cysteine through the conserved F or W. The D gene is left open where the match is weak. Clone sizes are given selectively: once, few, many, or a class where the clone is expanded.

TRBV7-8	TRBJ1-5	NA	few	CASSPLEGRNQPQHF	TGTGCCAGCAGCCCCCTCGAGGGCCGCAATCAGCCCCAGCATTTT
TRBV7-4	TRBJ2-3	TRBD2	many	CASSSGGATDTQYF	TGTGCCAGCAGTAGCGGGGGGGCCACAGATACGCAGTATTTT
TRBV29-1	TRBJ2-3	TRBD2	few	CSADPGLAGGRWSTDTQYF	TGCAGCGCTGACCCTGGACTAGCGGGGGGGCGTTGGAGCACAGATACGCAGTATTTT
TRBV29-1	TRBJ1-2	NA	NA	CSHSEDRGDYGYTF	TGCAGCCATAGCGAGGACAGAGGGGACTATGGCTACACCTTC
TRBV6-2/TRBV6-3	TRBJ2-2	NA	NA	CASKQQENTGELFF	TGTGCCAGCAAGCAACAGGAGAACACCGGGGAGCTGTTTTTT
TRBV5-1	TRBJ2-6	NA	few	CASSPTGPSGANVLTF	TGCGCCAGCAGCCCGACAGGCCCCTCTGGGGCCAACGTCCTGACTTTC
TRBV7-2	TRBJ1-3	TRBD1	many	CASSQDRGAGNTIYF	TGTGCCAGCAGCCAGGACAGGGGGGCTGGAAACACCATATATTTT
TRBV4-1	TRBJ2-1	NA	NA	CASSQDLGPSYNEQFF	TGCGCCAGCAGCCAAGATTTAGGGCCCTCCTACAATGAGCAGTTCTTC
TRBV20-1	TRBJ2-3	TRBD2	NA	CRVLGTSGERTDTQYF	TGCAGGGTCCTCGGGACTAGCGGGGAACGCACAGATACGCAGTATTTT
TRBV7-2	TRBJ2-6	TRBD2	many	CASSSGLVGFAGANVLTF	TGTGCCAGCAGCTCGGGACTAGTGGGCTTCGCTGGGGCCAACGTCCTGACTTTC
TRBV13	TRBJ1-2	TRBD1	NA	CASSSRESGQRNYGYTF	TGTGCCAGCAGCTCGAGGGAATCGGGACAGCGAAACTATGGCTACACCTTC
TRBV7-2	TRBJ2-1	TRBD1	many	CASSSAIDRGNEQFF	TGTGCCAGCAGCTCAGCCATCGACAGGGGCAATGAGCAGTTCTTC
TRBV5-1	TRBJ1-1	TRBD1	once	CASSLSTGGLSEAFF	TGCGCCAGCAGCTTGTCGACAGGGGGATTGTCTGAAGCTTTCTTT
TRBV6-5	TRBJ1-2	NA	NA	CASSFHRQSAGYGYTF	TGTGCCAGCAGTTTTCATCGACAGTCGGCTGGCTATGGCTACACCTTC
TRBV2	TRBJ1-5	TRBD1	NA	CASSGRGQDQPQHF	TGTGCCAGCAGTGGCAGGGGGCAGGACCAGCCCCAGCATTTT
TRBV2	TRBJ2-5	NA	NA	CASNPEGHLQETQYF	TGTGCCAGCAACCCGGAGGGACACCTCCAAGAGACCCAGTACTTC
TRBV4-1	TRBJ1-2	TRBD1	few	CASSQLPGTGVLNGYTF	TGCGCCAGCAGCCAACTTCCCGGGACAGGGGTTCTGAATGGCTACACCTTC
TRBV6-2/TRBV6-3	TRBJ1-3	NA	few	CASKRTPGNTIYF	TGTGCCAGCAAGAGGACACCTGGAAACACCATATATTTT
TRBV12-3/TRBV12-4	TRBJ1-6	NA	NA	CASSPGRVYSPLHF	TGTGCCAGCAGCCCTGGGAGGGTCTATTCACCCCTCCACTTT
TRBV15	TRBJ2-3	TRBD2	NA	CATSPPPAGGGNTQYF	TGTGCCACCAGCCCCCCCCCTGCGGGGGGCGGGAATACGCAGTATTTT
TRBV7-9	TRBJ2-2	NA	many	CATTSRPGELFF	TGTGCCACCACGTCTCGTCCCGGGGAGCTGTTTTTT
TRBV19	TRBJ1-5	NA	many	CASSFGAGGNQPQHF	NA
TRBV15	TRBJ2-3	NA	once	CATSGRLADTQYF	TGTGCCACCAGCGGGAGACTAGCAGATACGCAGTATTTT
TRBV6-2/TRBV6-3	TRBJ2-1	NA	NA	CATSSREYNEQFF	TGTGCCACCTCCAGTCGGGAGTACAATGAGCAGTTCTTC
TRBV27	TRBJ2-5	TRBD1	few	CASSPGTGVHQETQYF	TGTGCCAGCAGTCCCGGGACAGGGGTCCACCAAGAGACCCAGTACTTC
TRBV19	TRBJ1-1	NA	few	CASTAGLNTEAFF	TGTGCCAGCACCGCGGGGCTGAACACTGAAGCTTTCTTT
TRBV27	TRBJ2-2	NA	NA	CASTPRLPNTGELFF	TGTGCCAGCACCCCCCGGCTCCCGAACACCGGGGAGCTGTTTTTT
TRBV12-3/TRBV12-4	TRBJ1-5	NA	NA	CASKGRVDNQPQHF	TGTGCCAGCAAAGGCAGGGTTGACAATCAGCCCCAGCATTTT
TRBV7-3	TRBJ1-5	TRBD1	NA	CASSFGTGYSNQPQHF	TGTGCCAGCAGCTTCGGGACAGGGTATAGCAATCAGCCCCAGCATTTT
TRBV6-6	TRBJ1-2	NA	NA	CASTEGRADIYGYTF	TGTGCCAGCACAGAGGGGCGAGCAGACATCTATGGCTACACCTTC
TRBV4-1	TRBJ2-5	NA	NA	CASSQRSWGETQYF	TGCGCCAGCAGCCAAAGGAGTTGGGGGGAGACCCAGTACTTC
TRBV5-5	TRBJ2-3	NA	few	CASSTFPGQSTDTQYF	TGTGCCAGCAGCACGTTCCCAGGGCAAAGCACAGATACGCAGTATTTT
TRBV20-1	TRBJ1-5	NA	few	CSARIGVLSGNQPQHF	TGCAGTGCTAGGATAGGGGTTCTTTCGGGCAATCAGCCCCAGCATTTT
TRBV7-3	TRBJ1-6	NA	many	CASSLWGQLGNSPLHF	TGTGCCAGCAGCTTATGGGGCCAGTTGGGTAATTCACCCCTCCACTTT
TRBV14	TRBJ1-3	NA	NA	CASSQAMGNTIYF	TGTGCCAGCAGCCAAGCGATGGGAAACACCATATATTTT
TRBV6-2/TRBV6-3	TRBJ1-5	NA	NA	CASSYALYQPQHF	TGTGCCAGCAGTTACGCCCTTTATCAGCCCCAGCATTTT
TRBV6-5	TRBJ2-1	NA	few	CASSYRGLDNEQFF	TGTGCCAGCAGTTATCGGGGTTTGGACAATGAGCAGTTCTTC
TRBV6-8	TRBJ1-4	TRBD1	NA	CAGPGQGPPANEKLFF	TGTGCCGGGCCGGGACAGGGTCCCCCAGCTAATGAAAAACTGTTTTTT
TRBV28	TRBJ2-7	NA	few	CASSLSTGPSYEQYF	TGTGCCAGCAGCCTATCGACGGGGCCTTCCTACGAGCAGTACTTC
TRBV5-5	TRBJ2-2	TRBD1	once	CVSSGPGTGDTGELFF	TGTGTCAGCAGCGGGCCCGGGACAGGGGACACCGGGGAGCTGTTTTTT
TRBV7-9	TRBJ2-7	NA	few	CASSQGSSFYEQYF	TGTGCCAGCTCCCAGGGGAGTTCTTTCTACGAGCAGTACTTC
TRBV2	TRBJ2-5	TRBD1	NA	CASRAGGAEETQYF	TGTGCCAGCAGAGCAGGGGGCGCAGAAGAGACCCAGTACTTC
TRBV14	TRBJ2-7	NA	NA	CASSQIQGWERVEQYF	TGTGCCAGCAGCCAAATCCAGGGTTGGGAACGGGTCGAGCAGTACTTC
TRBV6-5	TRBJ2-7	NA	NA	CASRTAAPGIGHEQYF	TGTGCCAGCAGGACCGCCGCCCCGGGAATCGGACACGAGCAGTACTTC
TRBV6-2/TRBV6-3	TRBJ2-1	NA	NA	CTSSYTGPFSYNEQFF	TGTACCAGCAGTTACACTGGCCCTTTTTCCTACAATGAGCAGTTCTTC
TRBV27	TRBJ2-7	NA	many	CASSLRGNLYEQYF	TGTGCCAGCAGTTTAAGGGGAAATCTCTACGAGCAGTACTTC
TRBV7-2	TRBJ2-7	NA	many	CASRDPWGEQYF	TGTGCCAGCCGTGACCCATGGGGCGAGCAGTACTTC
TRBV27	TRBJ1-1	NA	few	CASSFGALNTEAFF	TGTGCCAGCAGTTTCGGAGCCCTCAACACTGAAGCTTTCTTT
TRBV6-5	TRBJ2-5	NA	NA	CASSRYLEETQYF	TGTGCCAGCAGTCGATACTTAGAAGAGACCCAGTACTTC
TRBV27	TRBJ2-5	NA	NA	CASSLSIGPQETQYF	TGTGCCAGCAGTTTATCGATCGGACCTCAAGAGACCCAGTACTTC
TRBV5-1	TRBJ2-6	TRBD1	few	CASSPGTGPLSGANVLTF	TGCGCCAGCAGCCCCGGGACAGGGCCACTCTCTGGGGCCAACGTCCTGACTTTC
TRBV12-3/TRBV12-4	TRBJ1-4	NA	many	CASRVTSAANEKLFF	TGTGCCAGCAGGGTAACATCGGCGGCTAATGAAAAACTGTTTTTT
TRBV12-3/TRBV12-4	TRBJ1-2	NA	many	CASSFTGHRDNYGYTF	TGTGCCAGCAGTTTCACCGGGCACCGTGATAACTATGGCTACACCTTC
TRBV7-6	TRBJ2-3	TRBD2	few	CASSPTSGGWGTDTQYF	TGTGCCAGCAGCCCGACTAGCGGGGGTTGGGGCACAGATACGCAGTATTTT
TRBV2	TRBJ2-7	NA	NA	CASLIGRSSYEQYF	TGTGCCAGCTTGATAGGACGGAGCTCCTACGAGCAGTACTTC
TRBV29-1	TRBJ2-7	TRBD2	few	CSVALGGVQDEQYF	TGCAGCGTTGCGTTGGGGGGGGTTCAGGACGAGCAGTACTTC
TRBV27	TRBJ1-6	NA	NA	CASSLGDRYRDSYNSPLHF	TGTGCCAGCAGTTTAGGGGACCGTTACAGGGATTCCTATAATTCACCCCTCCACTTT
TRBV12-3/TRBV12-4	TRBJ2-7	NA	many	CASSLATGPYEQYF	TGTGCCAGCAGTTTAGCAACGGGCCCCTACGAGCAGTACTTC
TRBV15	TRBJ2-1	TRBD2	NA	CATTTRAGGDEQFF	TGTGCCACCACCACGAGGGCCGGGGGGGACGAGCAGTTCTTC
TRBV9	TRBJ1-1	NA	many	CASSVAAGGNTEAFF	TGTGCCAGCAGCGTAGCTGCGGGGGGGAACACTGAAGCTTTCTTT